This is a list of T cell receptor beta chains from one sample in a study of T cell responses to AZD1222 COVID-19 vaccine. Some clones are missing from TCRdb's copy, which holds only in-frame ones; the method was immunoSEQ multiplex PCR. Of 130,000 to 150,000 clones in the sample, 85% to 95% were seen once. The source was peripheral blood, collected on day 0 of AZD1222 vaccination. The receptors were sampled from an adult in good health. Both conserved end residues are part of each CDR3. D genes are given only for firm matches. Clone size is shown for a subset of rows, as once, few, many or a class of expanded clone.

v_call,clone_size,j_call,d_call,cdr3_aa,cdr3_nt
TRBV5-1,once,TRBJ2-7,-,CASSLGHLLRDGSYEQYF,TGCGCCAGCAGCTTGGGCCACCTTTTGAGGGACGGATCCTACGAGCAGTACTTC
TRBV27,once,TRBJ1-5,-,CASSSQSFGNQPQHF,TGTGCCAGCAGTAGCCAGTCTTTCGGCAATCAGCCCCAGCATTTT
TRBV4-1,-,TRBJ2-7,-,CASSQWQGTNEQYF,TGCGCCAGCAGCCAATGGCAGGGGACCAACGAGCAGTACTTC
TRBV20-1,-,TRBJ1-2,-,CSASRQGINYGYTF,TGCAGTGCTAGTAGGCAGGGGATTAACTATGGCTACACCTTC
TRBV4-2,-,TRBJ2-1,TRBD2,CASSQEPETSGYNEQFF,TGTGCCAGCAGCCAAGAGCCCGAGACTAGCGGTTACAATGAGCAGTTCTTC
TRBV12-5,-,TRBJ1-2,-,CASGLEYSYGYTF,TGTGCTAGTGGTTTGGAATACAGCTATGGCTACACCTTC
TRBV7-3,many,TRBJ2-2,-,CASSLMGGPGELFF,TGTGCCAGCAGCTTAATGGGGGGGCCCGGGGAGCTGTTTTTT
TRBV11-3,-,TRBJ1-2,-,CASSLDRGRGYTF,TGTGCCAGCAGCTTAGACAGGGGTCGTGGCTACACCTTC
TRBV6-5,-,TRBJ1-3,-,CASSSEQGSGNTIYF,TGTGCCAGCAGTTCGGAACAGGGTTCCGGAAACACCATATATTTT
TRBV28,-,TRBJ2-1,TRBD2,CASSSRAGGFNEQFF,TGTGCCAGCAGTTCCAGAGCGGGAGGATTTAATGAGCAGTTCTTC
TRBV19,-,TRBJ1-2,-,CASSPGQSAWYGYTF,TGTGCCAGTAGCCCAGGGCAGTCAGCTTGGTATGGCTACACCTTC
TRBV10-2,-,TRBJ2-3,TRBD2,CASSGLRLAGQYF,TGCGCCAGCAGTGGGCTAAGACTAGCGGGGCAGTATTTT
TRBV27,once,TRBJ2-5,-,CASGSLGETQYF,TGTGCCAGCGGATCCCTAGGAGAGACCCAGTACTTC
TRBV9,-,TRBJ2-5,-,CASSFGGTQETQYF,TGTGCCAGCAGCTTTGGCGGGACCCAAGAGACCCAGTACTTC
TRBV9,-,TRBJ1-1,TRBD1,CASSAGTGYGTEAFF,TGTGCCAGCAGCGCCGGGACAGGGTACGGCACTGAAGCTTTCTTT
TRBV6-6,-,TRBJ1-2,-,CASRVYYGYTF,TGTGCCAGCAGGGTGTACTATGGCTACACCTTC
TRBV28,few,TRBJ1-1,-,CASVRGTEAFF,TGTGCCAGCGTCCGGGGCACTGAAGCTTTCTTT
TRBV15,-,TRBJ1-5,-,CATSRDLGQPQHF,TGTGCCACCAGCAGAGATCTGGGCCAGCCCCAGCATTTT
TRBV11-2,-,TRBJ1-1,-,CASSRSSKGDTEAFF,TGTGCCAGCAGCCGGTCCAGCAAGGGGGACACTGAAGCTTTCTTT
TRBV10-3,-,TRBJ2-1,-,CAISGGSRGSGYNEQFF,TGTGCCATCAGTGGGGGCTCGAGGGGCTCGGGGTACAATGAGCAGTTCTTC
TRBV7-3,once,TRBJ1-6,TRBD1,CASSPTGQGNSPLHF,TGTGCCAGCAGCCCGACAGGACAGGGCAATTCACCCCTCCACTTT
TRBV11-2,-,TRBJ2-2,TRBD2,CASRRWGWREGLGELFF,TGTGCCAGCAGGCGGTGGGGTTGGCGGGAGGGCCTCGGGGAGCTGTTTTTT
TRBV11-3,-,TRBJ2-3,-,CASSPRYSTDTQYF,TGTGCCAGCAGCCCTCGATACAGCACAGATACGCAGTATTTT
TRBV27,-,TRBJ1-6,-,CASSLDGGLDSPLHF,TGTGCCAGCAGTTTAGATGGGGGGCTGGATTCACCCCTCCACTTT
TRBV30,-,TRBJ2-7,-,CAWSVRQTYEQYF,TGTGCCTGGAGTGTAAGGCAGACCTACGAGCAGTACTTC
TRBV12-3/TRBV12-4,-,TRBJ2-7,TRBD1,CASRGQGSEQYF,TGTGCCAGCAGGGGACAGGGATCCGAGCAGTACTTC
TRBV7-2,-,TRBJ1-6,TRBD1,CASNYFLWDRPSPLHF,TGTGCCAGCAACTACTTTCTTTGGGACAGACCTTCACCCCTCCACTTT
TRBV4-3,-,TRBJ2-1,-,CASSQDRQGYWNEQFF,TGCGCCAGCAGCCAAGATCGGCAGGGTTATTGGAATGAGCAGTTCTTC
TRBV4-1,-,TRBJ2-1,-,CASSHGVGNEQFF,TGCGCCAGCAGCCACGGGGTGGGGAATGAGCAGTTCTTC
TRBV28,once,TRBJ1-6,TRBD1,CASTPSRTGLNSPLHF,TGTGCCAGCACCCCTTCCCGGACAGGGTTAAATTCACCCCTCCACTTT
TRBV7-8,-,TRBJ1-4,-,CASCFRGLNEKLFF,TGTGCCAGCTGTTTTAGGGGACTCAATGAAAAACTGTTTTTT
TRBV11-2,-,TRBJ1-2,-,CASSLFQGTYGYTF,TGTGCCAGCAGCTTGTTCCAGGGAACTTACGGCTACACCTTC
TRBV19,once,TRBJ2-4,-,CASSRPSGTPLAKNIQYF,TGTGCCAGTAGTCGACCCTCCGGGACACCCTTAGCCAAAAACATTCAGTACTTC
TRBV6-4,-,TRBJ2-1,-,CASSPAGGRGYNEQFF,TGTGCCAGCAGTCCAGCTGGCGGCCGCGGCTACAATGAGCAGTTCTTC
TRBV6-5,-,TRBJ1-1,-,CASRLLNTEAFF,TGTGCCAGCCGTCTCCTGAACACTGAAGCTTTCTTT
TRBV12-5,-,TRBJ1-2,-,CASGFAGYGYTF,TGTGCTAGTGGTTTCGCGGGGTATGGCTACACCTTC
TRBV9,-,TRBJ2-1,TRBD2,CASSVEAGGLGNEQFF,TGTGCCAGCAGCGTAGAGGCGGGGGGGCTGGGCAATGAGCAGTTCTTC
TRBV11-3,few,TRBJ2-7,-,CASSNQGWLSEQYF,TGTGCCAGCAGCAACCAGGGTTGGCTGAGCGAGCAGTACTTC
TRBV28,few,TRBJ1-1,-,CASSTGGTEAFF,TGTGCCAGCAGTACGGGGGGGACTGAAGCTTTCTTT
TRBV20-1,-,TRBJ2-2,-,CSASAPNTGELFF,TGCAGTGCTAGTGCGCCGAACACCGGGGAGCTGTTTTTT
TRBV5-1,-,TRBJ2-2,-,CASILEGELFF,TGCGCCAGCATTCTTGAAGGGGAGCTGTTTTTT
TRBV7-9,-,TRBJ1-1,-,CASSFSQSNTEAFF,TGTGCCAGCAGCTTCTCTCAGTCGAACACTGAAGCTTTCTTT
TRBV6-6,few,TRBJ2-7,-,CASSYGQAEQYF,TGTGCCAGCAGTTACGGACAAGCCGAGCAGTACTTC
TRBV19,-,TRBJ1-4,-,CASKRSTRANEKLFF,TGTGCCAGTAAGAGGTCAACGAGGGCTAATGAAAAACTGTTTTTT
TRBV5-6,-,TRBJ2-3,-,CASSLSDTQYF,TGTGCCAGCAGCTTGTCGGATACGCAGTATTTT
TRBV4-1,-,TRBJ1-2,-,CASSPSRTVAYGYTF,TGCGCCAGCAGCCCATCCCGGACGGTAGCCTATGGCTACACCTTC
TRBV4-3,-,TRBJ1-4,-,CASSQDTRVWEKLFF,TGCGCCAGCAGCCAAGATACCAGGGTCTGGGAAAAACTGTTTTTT
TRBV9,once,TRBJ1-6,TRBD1,CASSGRRDRVGSPLHF,TGTGCCAGCAGCGGACGACGGGACAGGGTTGGTTCACCCCTCCACTTT
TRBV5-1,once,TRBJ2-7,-,CASSFRRDYEQYF,TGCGCCAGCAGCTTTCGCAGGGACTACGAGCAGTACTTC
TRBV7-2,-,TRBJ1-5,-,CASSLDGPFQPQHF,TGTGCCAGCAGCTTAGACGGCCCGTTTCAGCCCCAGCATTTT
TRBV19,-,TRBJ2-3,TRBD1,CASSPWTGSTDTQYF,TGTGCCAGTAGTCCCTGGACAGGAAGCACAGATACGCAGTATTTT
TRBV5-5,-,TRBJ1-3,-,CASSLEVSGNTIYF,TGTGCCAGCAGCTTGGAGGTCTCTGGAAACACCATATATTTT
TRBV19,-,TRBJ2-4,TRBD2,CASTSSGGRIVKNIQYF,TGTGCCAGTACGTCTAGCGGGGGACGAATCGTCAAAAACATTCAGTACTTC